This T cell receptor (beta chain) was identified in a study of response to subunit inactivated influenza vaccine. TCRdb ran MiXCR on the RT-PCR reads and lists one entry per CDR3 protein. The data show some 850,000 distinct CDR3 sequences, roughly 20% seen once. The germline gives CDR1 SGHVS, CDR2 FNYEAQ. CDR3 length: 15 amino acids. Trimming at V came to 5 bases and at J to 9 bases, leaving 9 bases not matched to a gene. The genes are TRBV7-6 and TRBJ2-1; 11 bases are a match to TRBD1. This TCR was sampled from a man between 50 and 59 years old who received an inactivated influenza vaccine. Specimen: PBMCs from blood, collected about 5 days after vaccination. CDR3 in DNA: TGTGCCAGCAGCAACGGACAGGGGGCGCGGGGTGAGCAGTTCTTC. Protein sequence: CASSNGQGARGEQFF.